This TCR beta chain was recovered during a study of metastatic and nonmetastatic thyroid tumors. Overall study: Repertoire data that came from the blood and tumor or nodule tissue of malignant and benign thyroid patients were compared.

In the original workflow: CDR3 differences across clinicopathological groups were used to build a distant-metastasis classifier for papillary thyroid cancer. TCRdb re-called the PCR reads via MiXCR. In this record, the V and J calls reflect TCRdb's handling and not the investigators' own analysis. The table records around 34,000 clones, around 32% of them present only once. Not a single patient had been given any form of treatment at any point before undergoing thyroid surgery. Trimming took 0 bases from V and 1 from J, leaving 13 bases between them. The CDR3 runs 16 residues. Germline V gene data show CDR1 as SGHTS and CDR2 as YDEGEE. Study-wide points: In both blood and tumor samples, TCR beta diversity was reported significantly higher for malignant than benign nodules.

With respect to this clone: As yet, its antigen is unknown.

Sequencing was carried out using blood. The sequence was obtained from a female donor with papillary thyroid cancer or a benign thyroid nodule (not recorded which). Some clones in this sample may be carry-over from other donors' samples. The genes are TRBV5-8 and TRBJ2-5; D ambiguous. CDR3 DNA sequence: TGTGCCAGCAGCTTGGCCCTGTCTAGAGGCCAAGAGACCCAGTACTTC. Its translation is CASSLALSRGQETQYF.